These T cell receptor beta chains were read from a single sample in a study of shared clonotypes between healthy human individuals. The table came from immunoSEQ multiplex PCR; TCRdb's copy has only in-frame clones and leaves some out. The sample has around 2.5 million clones, under 95% seen once. The specimen was naive CD4+ T cells from PBMCs. These TCRs come from a man in his late teens or twenties in good health. Some clones in this sample may be carry-over from other donors' samples. CDR3s include the opening cysteine and the closing phenylalanine or tryptophan. Fields, in order: clone size, V gene, D gene, J gene, CDR3 protein, CDR3 DNA. The D gene is left open where the match is weak. Size is stated for part of the rows, as once, few or many counts, or as a class when the clone is expanded.

size: -; V: TRBV5-8; D: TRBD1; J: TRBJ1-1; CDR3: CASSLPLGQGNTEAFF; DNA: TGTGCCAGCAGCTTGCCCCTGGGACAGGGGAACACTGAAGCTTTCTTT
size: -; V: TRBV29-1; D: -; J: TRBJ2-7; CDR3: CSVGQGTNEQYF; DNA: TGCAGCGTTGGCCAGGGGACGAACGAGCAGTACTTC
size: -; V: TRBV18; D: -; J: TRBJ1-2; CDR3: CASSPRAGVVGDYGYTF; DNA: TGTGCCAGCTCACCTCGGGCAGGGGTAGTAGGAGACTATGGCTACACCTTC
size: -; V: TRBV19; D: -; J: TRBJ1-3; CDR3: CASSIPGGPRYF; DNA: TGTGCCAGTAGTATTCCCGGGGGGCCCCGATATTTT
size: -; V: TRBV10-3; D: -; J: TRBJ2-4; CDR3: CAISESSKAKNIQYF; DNA: TGTGCCATCAGTGAGTCGTCAAAAGCCAAAAACATTCAGTACTTC
size: -; V: TRBV28; D: TRBD1; J: TRBJ2-6; CDR3: CASRTGTGGVGANVLTF; DNA: TGTGCCAGCAGAACCGGGACAGGGGGCGTTGGGGCCAACGTCCTGACTTTC
size: -; V: TRBV27; D: TRBD1; J: TRBJ2-6; CDR3: CASSKPPGTGGGGANVLTF; DNA: TGTGCCAGCAGTAAACCCCCCGGGACAGGGGGCGGAGGGGCCAACGTCCTGACTTTC
size: -; V: TRBV7-2; D: -; J: TRBJ1-2; CDR3: CASSLGQLNYGYTF; DNA: TGTGCCAGCAGCCTCGGACAGCTTAACTATGGCTACACCTTC
size: -; V: TRBV4-3; D: -; J: TRBJ2-7; CDR3: CASSQDWQTHVEYF; DNA: TGCGCCAGCAGCCAAGATTGGCAGACCCACGTCGAGTACTTC
size: -; V: TRBV6-6; D: -; J: TRBJ2-7; CDR3: CASREGTYEQYF; DNA: TGTGCCAGCAGGGAGGGTACCTACGAGCAGTACTTC
size: -; V: TRBV5-1; D: -; J: TRBJ1-2; CDR3: CASSLGANYGYTF; DNA: TGCGCCAGTAGCTTGGGTGCTAACTATGGCTACACCTTC
size: -; V: TRBV5-1; D: -; J: TRBJ1-1; CDR3: CASSLMQGNTEAFF; DNA: TGCGCCAGCAGCTTGATGCAGGGTAACACTGAAGCTTTCTTT
size: -; V: TRBV4-2; D: -; J: TRBJ1-1; CDR3: CASSQEREDTEAFF; DNA: TGTGCCAGCAGCCAAGAAAGGGAGGACACTGAAGCTTTCTTT
size: -; V: TRBV2; D: -; J: TRBJ1-1; CDR3: CASSVAGSTEAFF; DNA: TGTGCCAGCAGTGTGGCAGGGTCCACTGAAGCTTTCTTT
size: -; V: TRBV30; D: TRBD2; J: TRBJ2-3; CDR3: CAWSIAGGTDTQYF; DNA: TGTGCCTGGAGTATTGCGGGAGGGACAGATACGCAGTATTTT
size: -; V: TRBV19; D: TRBD1; J: TRBJ2-4; CDR3: CASTGTGRNIQYF; DNA: TGTGCCAGTACCGGGACAGGACGGAACATTCAGTACTTC
size: -; V: TRBV20-1; D: -; J: TRBJ2-5; CDR3: CSAPKQETQYF; DNA: TGCAGTGCTCCAAAACAGGAGACCCAGTACTTC
size: -; V: TRBV5-1; D: -; J: TRBJ2-3; CDR3: CASSLGKDGDTQYF; DNA: TGCGCCAGCAGCTTGGGCAAAGACGGGGATACGCAGTATTTT
size: -; V: TRBV6-6; D: -; J: TRBJ2-7; CDR3: CASSSTETYEQYF; DNA: TGTGCCAGCAGCTCGACGGAAACCTACGAGCAGTACTTC
size: -; V: TRBV11-3; D: -; J: TRBJ2-1; CDR3: CASSLGPRERFF; DNA: TGTGCCAGCAGCTTAGGCCCCCGAGAGCGGTTCTTC
size: once; V: TRBV5-5; D: -; J: TRBJ1-2; CDR3: CASSLTANPYGYTF; DNA: TGTGCCAGCAGCTTGACCGCAAACCCGTATGGCTACACCTTC
size: -; V: TRBV11-3; D: -; J: TRBJ2-7; CDR3: CASSSRESEQYF; DNA: TGTGCCAGCAGCTCTAGGGAGAGCGAGCAGTACTTC
size: -; V: TRBV18; D: TRBD2; J: TRBJ2-7; CDR3: CASSGAGGPYEQYF; DNA: TGTGCCAGCTCAGGGGCGGGAGGGCCGTACGAGCAGTACTTC
size: -; V: TRBV18; D: -; J: TRBJ2-5; CDR3: CASSPVIGAPETQYF; DNA: TGTGCCAGCTCACCTGTCATCGGGGCCCCAGAGACCCAGTACTTC
size: -; V: TRBV5-1; D: -; J: TRBJ2-5; CDR3: CASSLRGETQYF; DNA: TGCGCCAGCAGCCTCCGAGGGGAGACCCAGTACTTC
size: -; V: TRBV28; D: -; J: TRBJ1-5; CDR3: CASSTWTASNQPQHF; DNA: TGTGCCAGCAGTACTTGGACAGCTAGCAATCAGCCCCAGCATTTT
size: -; V: TRBV7-6; D: -; J: TRBJ2-6; CDR3: CASSLGRDSGANVLTF; DNA: TGTGCCAGCAGCTTAGGTAGAGACTCTGGGGCCAACGTCCTGACTTTC
size: -; V: TRBV10-3; D: TRBD1; J: TRBJ2-2; CDR3: CAISERDREELGELFF; DNA: TGTGCCATCAGTGAGCGGGACAGGGAGGAACTCGGGGAGCTGTTTTTT
size: -; V: TRBV28; D: -; J: TRBJ2-6; CDR3: CASSQRRDSPPGANVLTF; DNA: TGTGCCAGCAGCCAGAGGCGGGACAGTCCCCCTGGGGCCAACGTCCTGACTTTC
size: -; V: TRBV7-6; D: TRBD1; J: TRBJ1-1; CDR3: CASSPWGQHTEAFF; DNA: TGTGCCAGCAGCCCGTGGGGACAGCACACTGAAGCTTTCTTT
size: -; V: TRBV5-1; D: TRBD1; J: TRBJ1-2; CDR3: CASSLGTGEGYTF; DNA: TGCGCCAGCAGCTTAGGGACAGGGGAGGGCTACACCTTC
size: -; V: TRBV6-1; D: -; J: TRBJ1-5; CDR3: CASSEERGFGPQHF; DNA: TGTGCCAGCAGTGAAGAAAGGGGGTTTGGGCCCCAGCATTTT
size: once; V: TRBV5-1; D: TRBD1; J: TRBJ1-2; CDR3: CASRRGQEINYGYTF; DNA: TGCGCCAGCAGGCGCGGACAGGAGATAAACTATGGCTACACCTTC
size: once; V: TRBV5-1; D: -; J: TRBJ1-1; CDR3: CASSFTFRQGDPEAFF; DNA: TGCGCCAGCAGCTTTACATTCAGACAAGGAGACCCTGAAGCTTTCTTT
size: -; V: TRBV29-1; D: -; J: TRBJ1-3; CDR3: CSVDSRDEVRGNTIYF; DNA: TGCAGCGTTGATTCGCGCGACGAGGTTAGAGGAAACACCATATATTTT
size: once; V: TRBV6-6; D: -; J: TRBJ2-7; CDR3: CASSSAGGPSYEQYF; DNA: TGTGCCAGCAGTTCAGCCGGGGGGCCCTCCTACGAGCAGTACTTC
size: -; V: TRBV13; D: -; J: TRBJ2-7; CDR3: CASSSGKKYEQYF; DNA: TGTGCCAGCAGCTCCGGGAAGAAATACGAGCAGTACTTC
size: once; V: TRBV5-1; D: -; J: TRBJ2-1; CDR3: CASSLARAGTTDEQFF; DNA: TGCGCCAGCAGCTTGGCAAGGGCGGGGACAACAGATGAGCAGTTCTTC
size: few; V: TRBV7-3; D: TRBD1; J: TRBJ1-1; CDR3: CASSLGQGPTEAFF; DNA: TGTGCCAGCAGCTTGGGACAGGGGCCTACTGAAGCTTTCTTT
size: -; V: TRBV2; D: TRBD1; J: TRBJ1-3; CDR3: CASSTDRPYSGNTIYF; DNA: TGTGCCAGCAGTACGGACAGGCCCTACTCTGGAAACACCATATATTTT
size: -; V: TRBV27; D: -; J: TRBJ2-2; CDR3: CASSSFIRARRGDTGELFF; DNA: TGTGCCAGCAGCTCATTTATCAGGGCCCGTCGTGGTGACACCGGGGAGCTGTTTTTT
size: -; V: TRBV4-3; D: -; J: TRBJ1-6; CDR3: CASSQSGGFNSPLHF; DNA: TGCGCCAGCAGCCAGTCGGGGGGATTTAATTCACCCCTCCACTTT
size: -; V: TRBV7-2; D: -; J: TRBJ1-3; CDR3: CASSLAPHGLGNTIYF; DNA: TGTGCCAGCAGCTTAGCTCCTCATGGATTGGGAAACACCATATATTTT
size: -; V: TRBV2; D: -; J: TRBJ2-1; CDR3: CASSLWGAENPNEQFF; DNA: TGTGCCAGCAGCCTATGGGGGGCCGAGAATCCCAATGAGCAGTTCTTC
size: -; V: TRBV28; D: -; J: TRBJ1-3; CDR3: CASTGAGNTIYF; DNA: TGTGCCAGCACAGGGGCTGGAAACACCATATATTTT
size: -; V: TRBV5-6; D: -; J: TRBJ2-7; CDR3: CASSPKGQSGEDEQYF; DNA: TGTGCCAGCAGCCCGAAAGGACAGTCCGGGGAGGACGAGCAGTACTTC
size: -; V: TRBV5-1; D: -; J: TRBJ2-7; CDR3: CASSPRLLFSGEQYF; DNA: TGCGCCAGCAGCCCCCGGCTCCTTTTTTCGGGCGAGCAGTACTTC
size: -; V: TRBV4-3; D: -; J: TRBJ1-1; CDR3: CASSQSGPFGVTEAFF; DNA: TGCGCCAGCAGCCAAAGTGGGCCCTTCGGGGTCACTGAAGCTTTCTTT
size: -; V: TRBV2; D: -; J: TRBJ2-2; CDR3: CASRLEANTGELFF; DNA: TGTGCCAGCAGACTCGAGGCGAACACCGGGGAGCTGTTTTTT
size: -; V: TRBV14; D: -; J: TRBJ2-2; CDR3: CASSQDRGTLNTGELFF; DNA: TGTGCCAGCAGCCAAGATAGGGGGACTCTGAACACCGGGGAGCTGTTTTTT